This TCR beta chain was obtained from a study of CD8 T cells in Susac syndrome. On this clonotype: The antigen is undetermined.

An input of about 0.45 to 1 ug of RNA was subjected to reverse transcription using random hexamers. The authors amplified TCR beta CDR3 across 54 Vbeta and 13 Jbeta using immunoSEQ multiplex PCR. TCRdb fed the immunoSEQ multiplex PCR reads into MiXCR, producing one record per CDR3 protein. Of 100,000 to 150,000 distinct CDR3 sequences listed, nearly 95% are singletons. This CDR3 is 15 amino acids long. Germline V gives CDR1 MDHEN, CDR2 SYDVKM. Trimming took 4 bases from V and 6 from J; bases not matched to a gene: 9. Findings of the study overall: The study acknowledged a relatively small number of individuals in its TCR sequencing and HLA analysis.

The healthy controls were matched to patients by age and sex. In contrast to the negatively isolated CD8+ and CD4+ T cells, TEMRA cells were FACS-enriched. Sequenced material: CD4+ T cells from PBMCs. This chain links TRBV28 with TRBJ2-7; 10 nucleotides match TRBD2. The sequence came from a human donor in good health. This chain's CDR3 is CASSSPGTSVAEQYF. In nucleotides, the CDR3 is TGTGCCAGCAGTTCCCCCGGGACTAGCGTTGCCGAGCAGTACTTC. The variable domain in full, with the rest retrieved from reference TRBV28 and TRBJ2-7, is DVKVTQSSRYLVKRTGEKVFLECVQDMDHENMFWYRQDPGLGLRLIYFSYDVKMKEKGDIPEGYSVSREKKERFSLILESASTNQTSMYLCASSSPGTSVAEQYFGPGTRLTVT.